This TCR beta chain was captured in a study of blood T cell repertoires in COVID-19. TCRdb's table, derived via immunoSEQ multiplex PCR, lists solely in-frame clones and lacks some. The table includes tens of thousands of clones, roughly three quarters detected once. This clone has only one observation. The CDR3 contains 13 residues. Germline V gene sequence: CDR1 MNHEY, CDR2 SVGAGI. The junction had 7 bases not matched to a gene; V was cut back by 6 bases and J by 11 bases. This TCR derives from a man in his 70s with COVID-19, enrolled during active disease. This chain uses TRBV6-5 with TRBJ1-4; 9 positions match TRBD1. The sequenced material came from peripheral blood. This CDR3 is CASRGTGSVKLFF. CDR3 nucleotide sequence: TGTGCCAGCAGGGGGACAGGGTCAGTGAAACTGTTTTTT.